This TCR beta chain is from a study of CD8 T cells in ankylosing spondylitis. Study-wide points: Previous work reported some of these motif variants in the synovial fluid and blood of reactive arthritis.

The CDR3 runs 13 residues. Germline V gene data show CDR1 as SGHTA and CDR2 as FQGNSA. Trimming cost V 4 bases and J 5 bases, with 11 bases left between them. One entry per CDR3 protein results from TCRdb running MiXCR on the 5' RACE reads. The table shows roughly 250,000 distinct CDR3 sequences, with roughly 10% occurring only once. Remarks on this clonotype: Antigen: not known.

The TCR originated in a male donor with ankylosing spondylitis or in good health (not recorded which). Sequencing was carried out using blood, either unsorted or a sorted T cell fraction (not recorded which). The rearrangement joins TRBV7-2 to TRBJ1-2, with D maybe TRBD1 (6 bases). In DNA form, the CDR3 reads TGTGCCAGCAGCTCAGCACAGGGTTATGGCTACACCTTC. It specifies CASSSAQGYGYTF. The whole variable domain, filled in from reference TRBV7-2 and TRBJ1-2, reads GAGVSQSPSNKVTEKGKDVELRCDPISGHTALYWYRQSLGQGLEFLIYFQGNSAPDKSGLPSDRFSAERTGGSVSTLTIQRTQQEDSAVYLCASSSAQGYGYTFGSGTRLTVV.